This TCR beta chain was observed in a study of cytomegalovirus exposure and HLA in healthy donors. Overall study context: Falling in the Caucasian-associated ancestry cluster were approximately 84% of under 500 genotyped donors. Study-wide points: A likely sequencing artifact accounted for one observed cluster of highly shared sequence variants.

Note on this clone: Its specificity is unknown.

Germline V gene lookup returns CDR1 SGHTA and CDR2 FQGNSA. The trim removed 0 bases at V and 3 bases at J, leaving 9 bases unmatched. This CDR3 spans 17 amino acids. Primers included in the PCR were 60 Vbeta and 13 Jbeta primers. Sequencing used immunoSEQ multiplex PCR; TCRdb keeps in-frame clones, though not all of them. The table lists about 150,000 clones, roughly 83% of them singletons. This chain joins TRBV7-2 and TRBJ2-3; 7 bases are a match to TRBD2. The sequenced sample consisted of PBMCs. This sequence originates from a human donor in good health. This CDR3 is CASSLALGGGRTDTQYF. The DNA for the CDR3 is TGTGCCAGCAGCTTAGCGCTCGGGGGAGGGCGGACAGATACGCAGTATTTT.